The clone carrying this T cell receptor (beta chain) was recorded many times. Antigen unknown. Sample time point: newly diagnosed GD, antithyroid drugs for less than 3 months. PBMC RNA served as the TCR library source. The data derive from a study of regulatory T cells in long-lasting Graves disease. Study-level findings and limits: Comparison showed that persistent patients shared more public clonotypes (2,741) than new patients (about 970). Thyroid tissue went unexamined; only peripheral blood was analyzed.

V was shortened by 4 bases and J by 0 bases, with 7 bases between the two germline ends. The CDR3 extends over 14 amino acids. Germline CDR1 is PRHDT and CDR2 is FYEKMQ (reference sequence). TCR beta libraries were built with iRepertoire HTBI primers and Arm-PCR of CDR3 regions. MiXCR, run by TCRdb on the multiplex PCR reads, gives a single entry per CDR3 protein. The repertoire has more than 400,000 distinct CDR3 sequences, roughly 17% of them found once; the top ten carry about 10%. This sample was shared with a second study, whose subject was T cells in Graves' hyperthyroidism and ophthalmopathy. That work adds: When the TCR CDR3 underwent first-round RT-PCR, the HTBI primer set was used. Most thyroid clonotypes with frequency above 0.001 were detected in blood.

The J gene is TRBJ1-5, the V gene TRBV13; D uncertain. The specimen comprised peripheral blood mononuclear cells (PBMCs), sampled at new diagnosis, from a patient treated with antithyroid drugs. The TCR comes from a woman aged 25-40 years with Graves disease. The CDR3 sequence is CASSSSYSNQPQHF. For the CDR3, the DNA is TGTGCCAGCAGCTCTTCCTATAGCAATCAGCCCCAGCATTTT.